The clone carrying this T cell receptor beta chain was counted ten times or more. This entry is derived from a study of Graves' ophthalmopathy and Graves' hyperthyroidism. The TCR beta CDR3 regions underwent amplification from RNA transcripts. HTBI primers served in a first-round RT-PCR, which a second-round multiplex PCR followed. TCRdb analysed the multiplex PCR reads with MiXCR anew, one entry per CDR3 protein. Among about 600,000 distinct CDR3 sequences listed, roughly 40% were seen once. CDR1 and CDR2 (germline): ENHRY, SYGVKD. The CDR3 consists of 15 residues. Trimming took 2 bases from V and 5 from J, leaving 12 bases between them.

The sequenced sample consisted of peripheral blood or thyroid tissue (not recorded which). The sequence was collected from an adult man with Graves' hyperthyroidism. The chain joins TRBV10-3 to TRBJ2-2, with a possible D match to TRBD2 (5 bases). CDR3 sequence reads: CAISEGLTITGELFF. Written as DNA, the CDR3 is TGTGCCATCAGTGAGGGACTCACAATTACCGGGGAGCTGTTTTTT.